This TCR beta chain derives from a study of shared clonotypes between healthy human individuals. Points from the study as a whole: Naive subsets generally exceeded memory subsets in estimated richness.

The data were produced by immunoSEQ multiplex PCR, yet TCRdb's version contains in-frame clones alone and is incomplete. This table has fewer than 850,000 clones, 96% appearing once. The CDR3 runs 13 residues. From germline, CDR1 is SGHVS and CDR2 FNYEAQ. After removal of 0 bases from V and 14 bases from J, the junction contained 6 bases not matched to a gene. Concerning this clone: The antigen is undetermined.

CD45RO-negative, CCR7-selected cells formed the naive CD8 fraction, which excluded terminally differentiated effector memory CD45RA+ cells. This sequence was found in a man younger than 45 in good health. The J gene is TRBJ2-3, the V gene TRBV7-6; 9 nucleotides align to TRBD1. Specimen: naive CD8+ T cells sorted from blood. The CDR3 nucleotides are TGTGCCAGCAGCTTAGCGGGACAGGGCGTGTGGTATTTT. Amino acid sequence: CASSLAGQGVWYF.